The clone carrying this TCR beta chain was observed a handful of times. No antigen is known for it. This record belongs to a study of cytomegalovirus exposure and HLA in healthy donors. This CDR3 spans 12 amino acids. In germline, CDR1 is MNHEY, CDR2 SVGAGI. The junction had 1 base not matched to a gene; V was cut back by 7 bases and J by 4 bases. The primer mix had 60 Vbeta and 13 Jbeta primers. TCRdb keeps only in-frame clones here, not all; method: immunoSEQ multiplex PCR. The sample comprises approximately 110,000 clones, 70% to 80% of which are singletons, and roughly 1.2% rests with the top ten. General study findings and limits: Most CMV-associated TCR beta chains appeared HLA-restricted in a later analysis. In a later analysis, several top co-occurrence clusters appeared linked to parvovirus B19, influenza, CMV and Epstein-Barr virus. Being indistinguishable, some V segments were excluded, TRBV6-2 and TRBV6-3 among them.

The sequence was obtained from a man in his forties in good health and CMV-seronegative. The chain recombines TRBV6-5 with TRBJ1-1, with 9 bases lining up with TRBD1. Sequencing used PBMCs. The CDR3 loop is CASKTGGTEAFF. The CDR3 coding sequence is TGTGCCAGCAAGACAGGGGGCACTGAAGCTTTCTTT.